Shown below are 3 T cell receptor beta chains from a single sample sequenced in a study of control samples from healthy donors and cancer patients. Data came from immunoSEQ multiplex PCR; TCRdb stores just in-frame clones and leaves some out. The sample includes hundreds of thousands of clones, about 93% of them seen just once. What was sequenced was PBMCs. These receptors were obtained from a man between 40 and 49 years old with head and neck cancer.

The CDR3 region is CASSQYTGANTGELFF. Here the CDR3 DNA reads TGCGCCAGCAGCCAATATACAGGGGCGAACACCGGGGAGCTGTTTTTT. The genes are TRBV4-1 and TRBJ2-2; 7 bases line up with TRBD1. The CDR3 runs 16 residues. CDR1 is MGHRA and CDR2 is YSYEKL in the germline V gene. The V segment lost 2 bases and the J segment 0 bases; nucleotides outside the gene matches: 3.

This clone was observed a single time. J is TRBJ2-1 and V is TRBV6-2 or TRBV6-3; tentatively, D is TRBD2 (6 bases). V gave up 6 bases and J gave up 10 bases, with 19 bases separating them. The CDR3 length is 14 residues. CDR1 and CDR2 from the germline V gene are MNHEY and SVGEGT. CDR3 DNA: TGTGCCAGCAGCGAGGGATGGCCGGGAGAAGAGCAGTTCTTC. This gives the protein CASSEGWPGEEQFF.

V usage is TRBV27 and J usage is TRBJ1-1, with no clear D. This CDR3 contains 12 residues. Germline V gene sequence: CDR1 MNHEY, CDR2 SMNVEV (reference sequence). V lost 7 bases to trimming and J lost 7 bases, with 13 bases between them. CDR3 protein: CASTRTGGEAFF. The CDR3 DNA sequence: TGTGCCAGCACCCGGACGGGCGGTGAAGCTTTCTTT.